Below, one T cell receptor beta chain is given with its context. Germline assignment: CDR1 SGHTA and CDR2 FQGNSA. CDR3 length: 15 amino acids. The V segment lost 4 bases and the J segment 2 bases; nucleotides outside the gene matches: 4. The data belong to a study of CD8+ T cells in alopecia areata. Study-wide context: Treated patients were dosed with oral tofacitinib, taking 5 to 10 mg twice daily.

The treatment: oral pan-JAK inhibitor, 5-10 mg twice daily. The authors extracted RNA and reverse transcribed it into cDNA as the sequencing template. The table came from immunoSEQ multiplex PCR; TCRdb's copy has only in-frame clones and leaves some out. The table lists roughly 110,000 clones, around 53% of them singletons. This material consisted of CD8+ T cells sorted from blood, taken at week 24, from a patient treated with tofacitinib. The V call is TRBV7-2, the J call TRBJ2-7, with 11 bases matching TRBD2. The receptor was isolated from a human donor with alopecia areata. The chain's CDR3 is CASSSLAGGPYEQYF. DNA for the CDR3: TGTGCCAGCAGCTCGCTAGCGGGGGGCCCCTACGAGCAGTACTTC.